One and the same sample provided the 9 T cell receptor beta chains below, sequenced in a study of T cells in Graves' hyperthyroidism and ophthalmopathy. The TCR beta CDR3 regions underwent amplification using RNA transcripts as the source. The TCR CDR3 was amplified in a first-round RT-PCR using the HTBI primer set. In TCRdb, the multiplex PCR reads were re-called with MiXCR into one record per CDR3 protein. The sample lists some 350,000 distinct CDR3 sequences; 19% were seen once. The sequencing sample was made of blood. These receptors came from a woman under 30 with Graves' hyperthyroidism.

This clonotype was recorded many times. Because the CDR3's place on the DNA is in doubt, the DNA is left out and the CDR3 is given as listed by TCRdb. The rearrangement uses TRBV12-3 or TRBV12-4 and TRBJ2-5. The CDR3 is 15 residues long, ends included. CDR3 loop: CASSSSTSGQETQYF.

V and J are TRBV19 and TRBJ1-2, with D possibly TRBD1 on 6 matching bases. Trimming removed 6 bases at V and 4 bases at J, with 15 bases between. The CDR3 length is 14 residues. The germline CDR1 and CDR2 sequences are LNHDA and SQIVND (reference sequence). CDR3 bases: TGTGCCAGTAGCACAGGAGGGGGTCTCTATGGCTACACCTTC. This gives the protein CASSTGGGLYGYTF.

This clonotype was seen at least ten times. The V call is TRBV10-2, the J call TRBJ1-2, with 10 bases fitting TRBD1. This CDR3 contains 14 residues. Germline CDR1 reads WSHSY; CDR2 reads SAAADI. The trim removed 7 bases at V and 3 bases at J, leaving 5 bases unmatched. The CDR3 spells CASNGQGDHYGYTF. CDR3 coding DNA: TGCGCCAGCAACGGACAGGGGGATCACTATGGCTACACCTTC.

Many counts were recorded for this clonotype. The CDR3 reads CASSQGLLAIFGGYTF. CDR3 DNA sequence: TGCGCCAGCAGCCAAGGACTGTTAGCGATATTTGGTGGCTACACCTTC. The V call is TRBV4-1, the J call TRBJ1-2; D gene ambiguous. The V end was cut by 1 base, the J end by 7 bases, with 19 bases between. Germline lookup yields CDR1 MGHRA and CDR2 YSYEKL. The CDR3 runs 16 residues.

CDR3 sequence reads: CASSPADGTNTEAFF. CDR3 nucleotides: TGTGCCAGCAGCCCAGCGGACGGGACGAACACTGAAGCTTTCTTT. The chain carries TRBV12-3 or TRBV12-4 and TRBJ1-1; possibly TRBD1 for D (5 bases). V lost 6 bases to trimming and J lost 1 base, with 15 bases between them. The CDR3 contains 15 residues.

There are a few counts of this clonotype. A clone one base away is much larger, so this may be a read error. The chain uses TRBV6-1 and TRBJ2-7; TRBD1 might be the D (6 bases). The CDR3 extends over 13 amino acids. The V gene's germline CDR1 is MNHNS and CDR2 SASEGT. CDR3 amino acids: CASTRTEAGEQCF. For the CDR3, the DNA is TGTGCCAGCACCCGGACAGAGGCGGGCGAGCAGTGCTTC.

This clonotype appeared many times. V and J are TRBV2 and TRBJ1-1, with 7 bases matching TRBD1. This CDR3 contains 14 residues. Germline loops: CDR1 SNHLY, CDR2 FYNNEI. J was trimmed by 8 bases and V by 6 bases; bases with no gene match: 12. In DNA form, the CDR3 reads TGTGCCAGCAGGTCAGAGACAGGGCGCTCGGAAGCTTTCTTT. Translating gives CASRSETGRSEAFF.

Details on this clonotype: A much bigger clone sits one base away, suggesting this may be a read error. The chain is built from TRBV7-9 and TRBJ1-1, with D maybe TRBD1 (5 bases). The CDR3 is 15 amino acids. Germline V gives CDR1 SEHNR, CDR2 FQNEAQ (reference sequence). DNA of the CDR3: TGTGCCAGCAGCTTAGGCGTAGGCCCCAGGGCTGAAGCTTGCTTT. As protein: CASSLGVGPRAEACF.

The CDR3 region has the DNA TGTGCCAGCACCGCCTCGACAGGGAACACTGAAGCTTTCTTT. As protein: CASTASTGNTEAFF. The chain has TRBV12-3 or TRBV12-4 and TRBJ1-1, with D perhaps matching TRBD1 (6 bases). CDR3 size: 14 residues. Trimming removed 7 bases at V and 1 base at J, with 13 bases between.